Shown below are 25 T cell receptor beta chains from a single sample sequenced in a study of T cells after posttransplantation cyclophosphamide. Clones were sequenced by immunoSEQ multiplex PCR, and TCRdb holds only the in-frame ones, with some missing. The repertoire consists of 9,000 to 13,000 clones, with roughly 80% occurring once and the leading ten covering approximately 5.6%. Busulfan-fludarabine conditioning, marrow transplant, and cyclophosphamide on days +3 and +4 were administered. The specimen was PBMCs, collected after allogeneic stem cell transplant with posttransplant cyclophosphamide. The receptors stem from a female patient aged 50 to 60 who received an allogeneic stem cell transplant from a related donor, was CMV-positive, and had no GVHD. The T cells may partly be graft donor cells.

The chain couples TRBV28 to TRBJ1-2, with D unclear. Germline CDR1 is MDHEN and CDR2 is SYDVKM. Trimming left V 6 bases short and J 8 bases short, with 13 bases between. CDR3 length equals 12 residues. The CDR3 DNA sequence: TGTGCCAGCAGGGCCACAGTTTACGGCTACACCTTC. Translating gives CASRATVYGYTF.

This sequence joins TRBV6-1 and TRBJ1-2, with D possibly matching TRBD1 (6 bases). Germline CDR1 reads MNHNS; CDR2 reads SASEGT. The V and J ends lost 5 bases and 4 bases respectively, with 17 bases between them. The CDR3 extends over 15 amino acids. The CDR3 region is CASSPEQGLAYGYTF. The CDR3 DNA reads TGTGCCAGCAGTCCGGAACAGGGTTTGGCCTATGGCTACACCTTC.

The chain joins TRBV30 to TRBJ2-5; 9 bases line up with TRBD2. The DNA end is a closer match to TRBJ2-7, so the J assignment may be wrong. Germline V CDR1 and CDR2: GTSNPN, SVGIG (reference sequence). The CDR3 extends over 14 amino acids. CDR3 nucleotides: TGTGCCTGGAGCCGAACTAGCGGGTACTACGAGCAGTACTTC. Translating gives CAWSRTSGYYEQYF.

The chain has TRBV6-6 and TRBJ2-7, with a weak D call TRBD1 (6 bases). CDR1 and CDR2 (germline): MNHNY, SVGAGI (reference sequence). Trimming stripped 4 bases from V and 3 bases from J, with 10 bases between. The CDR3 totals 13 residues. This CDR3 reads CASSSGTNYEQYF. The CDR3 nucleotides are TGTGCCAGCAGTTCCGGGACAAACTACGAGCAGTACTTC.

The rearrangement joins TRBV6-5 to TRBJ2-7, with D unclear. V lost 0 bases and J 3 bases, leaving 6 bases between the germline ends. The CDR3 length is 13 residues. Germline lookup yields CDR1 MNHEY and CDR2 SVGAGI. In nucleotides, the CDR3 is TGTGCCAGCAGTTACTCGCGTGGCTACGAGCAGTACTTC. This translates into CASSYSRGYEQYF.

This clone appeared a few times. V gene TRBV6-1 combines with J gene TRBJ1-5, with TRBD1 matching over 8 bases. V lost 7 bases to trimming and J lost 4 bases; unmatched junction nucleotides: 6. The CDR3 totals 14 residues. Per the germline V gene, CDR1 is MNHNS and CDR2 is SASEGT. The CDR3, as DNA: TGTGCCAGCACCACGACAGGGGCAAATCAGCCCCAGCATTTT. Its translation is CASTTTGANQPQHF.

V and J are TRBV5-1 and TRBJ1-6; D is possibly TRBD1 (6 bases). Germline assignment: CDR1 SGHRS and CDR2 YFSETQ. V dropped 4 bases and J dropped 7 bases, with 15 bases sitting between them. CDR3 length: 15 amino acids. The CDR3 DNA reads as TGCGCCAGCAGCCCCCGGACAGAATTCAATTCACCCCTCCACTTT. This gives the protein CASSPRTEFNSPLHF. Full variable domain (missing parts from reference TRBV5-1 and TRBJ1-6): KAGVTQTPRYLIKTRGQQVTLSCSPISGHRSVSWYQQTPGQGLQFLFEYFSETQRNKGNFPGRFSGRQFSNSRSEMNVSTLELGDSALYLCASSPRTEFNSPLHFGNGTRLTVT.

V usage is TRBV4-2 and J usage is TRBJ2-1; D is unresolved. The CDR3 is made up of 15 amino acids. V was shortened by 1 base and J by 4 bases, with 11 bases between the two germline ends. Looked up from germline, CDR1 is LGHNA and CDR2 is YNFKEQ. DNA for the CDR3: TGTGCCAGCAGCCAAGGTTCCAGTGATTACAATGAGCAGTTCTTC. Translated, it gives CASSQGSSDYNEQFF.

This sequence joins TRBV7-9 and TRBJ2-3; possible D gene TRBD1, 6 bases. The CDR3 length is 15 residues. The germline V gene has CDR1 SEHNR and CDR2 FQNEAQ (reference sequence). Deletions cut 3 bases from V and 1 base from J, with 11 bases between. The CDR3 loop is CASSLVTGGTDTQYF. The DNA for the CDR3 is TGTGCCAGCAGCTTGGTGACAGGTGGCACAGATACGCAGTATTTT.

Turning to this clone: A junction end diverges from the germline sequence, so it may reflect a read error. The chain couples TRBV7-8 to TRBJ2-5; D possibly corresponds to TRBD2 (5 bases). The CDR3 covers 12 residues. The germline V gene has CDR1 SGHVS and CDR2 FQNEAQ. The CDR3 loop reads CASSPAGFGDNF. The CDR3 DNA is TGTGCCAGCAGCCCAGCCGGGTTCGGGGATAACTTC.

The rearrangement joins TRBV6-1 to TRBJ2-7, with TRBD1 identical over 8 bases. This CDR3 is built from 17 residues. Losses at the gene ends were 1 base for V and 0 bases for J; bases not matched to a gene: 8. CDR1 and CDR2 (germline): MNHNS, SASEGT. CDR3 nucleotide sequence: TGTGCCAGCAGTGAAGGGACAGGGCTTGTCTCCTCCTACGAGCAGTACTTC. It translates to CASSEGTGLVSSYEQYF.

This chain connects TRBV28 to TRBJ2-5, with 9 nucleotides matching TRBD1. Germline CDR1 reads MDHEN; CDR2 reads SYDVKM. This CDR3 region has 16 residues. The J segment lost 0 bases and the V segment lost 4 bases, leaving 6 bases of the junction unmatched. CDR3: CASSSTGGGNQETQYF. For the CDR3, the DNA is TGTGCCAGCAGTTCGACAGGGGGGGGTAACCAAGAGACCCAGTACTTC.

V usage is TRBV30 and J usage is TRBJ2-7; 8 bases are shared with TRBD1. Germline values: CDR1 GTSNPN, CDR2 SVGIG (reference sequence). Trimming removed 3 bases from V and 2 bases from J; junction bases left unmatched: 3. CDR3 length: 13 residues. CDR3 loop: CAWSRQGTYEQYF. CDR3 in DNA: TGTGCCTGGAGCAGACAGGGGACCTACGAGCAGTACTTC.

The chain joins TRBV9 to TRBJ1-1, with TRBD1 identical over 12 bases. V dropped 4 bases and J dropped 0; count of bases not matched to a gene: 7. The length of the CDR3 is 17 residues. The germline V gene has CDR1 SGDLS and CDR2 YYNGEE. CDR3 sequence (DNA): TGTGCCAGCAGCTCCCGGGACAGGGGGCGCATGAACACTGAAGCTTTCTTT. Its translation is CASSSRDRGRMNTEAFF.

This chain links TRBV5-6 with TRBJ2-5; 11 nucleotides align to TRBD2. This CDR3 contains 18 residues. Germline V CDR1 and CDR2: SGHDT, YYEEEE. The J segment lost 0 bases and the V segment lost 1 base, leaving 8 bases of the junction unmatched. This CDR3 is CASSLRLAGGPYQETQYF. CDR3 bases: TGTGCCAGCAGCTTGAGGCTAGCGGGGGGCCCGTACCAAGAGACCCAGTACTTC.

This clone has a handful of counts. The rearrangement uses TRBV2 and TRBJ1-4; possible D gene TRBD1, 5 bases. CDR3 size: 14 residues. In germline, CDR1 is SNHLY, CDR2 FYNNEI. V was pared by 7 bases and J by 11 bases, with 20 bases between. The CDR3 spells CASTGEYGGYKLFF. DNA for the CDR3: TGTGCCAGCACCGGGGAGTATGGGGGGTATAAACTGTTTTTT. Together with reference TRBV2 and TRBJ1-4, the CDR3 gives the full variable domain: EPEVTQTPSHQVTQMGQEVILRCVPISNHLYFYWYRQILGQKVEFLVSFYNNEISEKSEIFDDQFSVERPDGSNFTLKIRSTKLEDSAMYFCASTGEYGGYKLFFGSGTQLSVL.

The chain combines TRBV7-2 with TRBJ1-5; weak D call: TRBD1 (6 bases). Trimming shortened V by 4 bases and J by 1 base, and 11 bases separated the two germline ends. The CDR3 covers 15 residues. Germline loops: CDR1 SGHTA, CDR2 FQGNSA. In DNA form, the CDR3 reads TGTGCCAGCAGCTCCCGGGGACACAGCAATCAGCCCCAGCATTTT. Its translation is CASSSRGHSNQPQHF. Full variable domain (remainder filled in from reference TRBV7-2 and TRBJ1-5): GAGVSQSPSNKVTEKGKDVELRCDPISGHTALYWYRQSLGQGLEFLIYFQGNSAPDKSGLPSDRFSAERTGGSVSTLTIQRTQQEDSAVYLCASSSRGHSNQPQHFGDGTRLSIL.

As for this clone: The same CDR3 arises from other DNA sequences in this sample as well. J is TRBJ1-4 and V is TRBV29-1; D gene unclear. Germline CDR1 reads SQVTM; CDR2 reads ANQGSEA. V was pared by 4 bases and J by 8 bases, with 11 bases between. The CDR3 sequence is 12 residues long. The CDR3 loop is CSVGESREKLFF. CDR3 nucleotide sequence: TGCAGCGTTGGAGAGAGCCGCGAAAAACTGTTTTTT.

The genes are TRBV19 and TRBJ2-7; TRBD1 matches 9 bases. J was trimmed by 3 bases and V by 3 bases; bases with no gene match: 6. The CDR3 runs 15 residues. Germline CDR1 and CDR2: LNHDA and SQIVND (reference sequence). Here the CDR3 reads CASSMYRDRVYEQYF. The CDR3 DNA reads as TGTGCCAGTAGTATGTACCGGGACAGGGTCTACGAGCAGTACTTC.

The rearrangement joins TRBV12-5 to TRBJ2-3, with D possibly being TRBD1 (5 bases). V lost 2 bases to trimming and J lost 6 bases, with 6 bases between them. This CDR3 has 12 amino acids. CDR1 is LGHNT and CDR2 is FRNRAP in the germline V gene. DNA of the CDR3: TGTGCTAGTGGTTTGAACAGGGATACGCAGTATTTT. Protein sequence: CASGLNRDTQYF.

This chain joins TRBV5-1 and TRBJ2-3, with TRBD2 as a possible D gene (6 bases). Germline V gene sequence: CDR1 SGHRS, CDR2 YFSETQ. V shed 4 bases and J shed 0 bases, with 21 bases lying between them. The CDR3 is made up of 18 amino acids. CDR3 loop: CASSLAGTGGSSTDTQYF. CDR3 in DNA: TGCGCCAGCAGCCTAGCCGGGACTGGGGGATCTAGCACAGATACGCAGTATTTT.

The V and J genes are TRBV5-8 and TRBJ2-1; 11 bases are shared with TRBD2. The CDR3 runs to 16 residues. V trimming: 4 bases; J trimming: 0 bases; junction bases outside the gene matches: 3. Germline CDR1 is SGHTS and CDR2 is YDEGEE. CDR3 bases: TGTGCCAGCAGCCGGGGACTAGCGGCCTCCTACAATGAGCAGTTCTTC. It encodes CASSRGLAASYNEQFF.

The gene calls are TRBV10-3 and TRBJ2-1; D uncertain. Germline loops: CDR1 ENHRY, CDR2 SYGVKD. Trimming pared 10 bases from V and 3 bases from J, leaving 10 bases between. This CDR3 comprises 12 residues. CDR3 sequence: CATGRSYNEQFF. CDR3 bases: TGTGCCACCGGTAGAAGCTACAATGAGCAGTTCTTC.

The CDR3 region has the DNA TGTGCCAGCAGTTACTCGCCCACAGAGAACACTGAAGCTTTCTTT. The encoded protein is CASSYSPTENTEAFF. The genes are TRBV6-6 and TRBJ1-1; D remains ambiguous. Germline loops: CDR1 MNHNY, CDR2 SVGAGI (reference sequence). This CDR3 comprises 15 residues. Trimming left V 0 bases short and J 1 base short, with 9 bases between.

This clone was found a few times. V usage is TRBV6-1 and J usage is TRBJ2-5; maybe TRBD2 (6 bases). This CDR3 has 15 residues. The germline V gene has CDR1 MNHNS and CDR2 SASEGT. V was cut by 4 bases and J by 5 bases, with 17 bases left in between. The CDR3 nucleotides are TGTGCCAGCAGTGGGGATGGGGGGTCTTGGGAGACCCAGTACTTC. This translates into CASSGDGGSWETQYF.